The 5 T cell receptor beta chains below were found in one sample sequenced in a study of beta chain features in type 1 diabetes. General study findings and limits: A moderate, significant TCRB CDR3 shortening appeared in type 1 diabetes across four CD4+ subsets.

For these TCRs, the target antigens are not known. Expressed TCRB transcripts were sequenced because the isolated RNA had all been reverse transcribed beforehand. Assay used: immunoSEQ multiplex PCR; TCRdb lists only in-frame clones, some missing. Among about 660,000 clones listed, over 13% were seen once. The sequenced sample was naive CD4+ T cells from blood. These receptor sequences come from a man aged 18 to 35 with type 1 diabetes.

The chain links TRBV5-6 to TRBJ1-2, with TRBD1 as a possible D gene (5 bases). V dropped 3 bases and J dropped 0 bases, with 18 bases sitting between them. Germline CDR1 SGHDT, CDR2 YYEEEE. The CDR3 spans 17 residues. In DNA, the CDR3 is TGTGCCAGCAGCTCCGGGAGGGGCGGAACGGCTAACTATGGCTACACCTTC. Amino acid sequence: CASSSGRGGTANYGYTF. Supplemented by reference TRBV5-6 and TRBJ1-2, the full variable domain reads DAGVTQSPTHLIKTRGQQVTLRCSPKSGHDTVSWYQQALGQGPQFIFQYYEEEERQRGNFPDRFSGHQFPNYSSELNVNALLLGDSALYLCASSSGRGGTANYGYTFGSGTRLTVV.

This clone showed up just a few times. The V and J genes are TRBV21-1 and TRBJ2-5. TRBV21-1 is shown as a pseudogene. The CDR3 length is 17 residues. The CDR3 here is CASSNGPLWHRQETQYF. For the CDR3, the DNA is TGTGCCAGCAGCAATGGACCCCTATGGCATCGCCAAGAGACCCAGTACTTC.

This rearrangement joins TRBV29-1 to TRBJ1-4; weak D call: TRBD1 (5 bases). V dropped 5 bases and J dropped 3 bases, with 10 bases sitting between them. Per germline, CDR1 SQVTM and CDR2 ANQGSEA. The CDR3 sequence is 13 residues long. The CDR3 coding sequence is TGCAGCGTTCAGGGACTGCCTAATGAAAAACTGTTTTTT. Amino acid sequence: CSVQGLPNEKLFF.

The chain combines TRBV7-6 with TRBJ2-7; D unclear. Trimming shortened V by 4 bases and J by 5 bases, and 9 bases separated the two germline ends. Germline V CDR1 and CDR2: SGHVS, FNYEAQ. The CDR3 has 12 amino acids. The CDR3 nucleotides are TGTGCCAGCAGCTCCTATGGCCACGAGCAGTACTTC. Its translation is CASSSYGHEQYF.

This clone was observed a few times. The gene calls are TRBV30 and TRBJ1-1, with unresolved D. CDR3 size: 15 residues. Germline CDR1 GTSNPN, CDR2 SVGIG (reference sequence). With 3 bases removed from V and 4 bases from J, the gap between germline ends came to 18 bases. CDR3 sequence (DNA): TGTGCCTGGAGCGTAGGCGGCGTGAGGGCCACTGAAGCTTTCTTT. Its translation is CAWSVGGVRATEAFF.